The TCR beta chain described here comes from a study of T cell responses to AZD1222 COVID-19 vaccine. V dropped 5 bases and J dropped 0 bases, with 10 bases sitting between them. There are 14 residues in the CDR3. In germline, CDR1 is MNHEY, CDR2 SVGEGT. Only in-frame clones appear in the TCRdb table, and some are missing; sequencing was by immunoSEQ multiplex PCR. In the table there are some 120,000 clones, about 88% of which are singletons. The chain couples TRBV6-2 or TRBV6-3 to TRBJ1-1; no clear D. This clonotype was sampled from an adult in good health. The sample here was peripheral blood, taken on day 0 of AZD1222 vaccination. In DNA, the CDR3 is TGTGCCAGCAGTCAGCAAACCATGAACACTGAAGCTTTCTTT. This sequence encodes CASSQQTMNTEAFF.